This TCR beta chain appears in the sequencing data of a study of T-cell reconstitution after alpha-beta-depleted transplantation in children. Study-wide results and caveats: At one year after transplant, newly produced T cells mostly accounted for T-cell counts and diversity. Some patients' high day-60 TCRbeta diversity was attributed to recipient cells surviving conditioning.

The CDR3 has 12 amino acids. Per germline, CDR1 ENHRY and CDR2 SYGVKD. V was shortened by 4 bases and J by 7 bases, with 10 bases between the two germline ends. Unique molecular identifiers were used to barcode this TCRbeta library. TCRdb fed the PCR reads into MiXCR, producing one record per CDR3 protein. Altogether around 200,000 distinct CDR3 sequences are present, approximately 11% being singletons, with the ten largest covering over 25%. This clonotype was found many times. The antigen is undetermined. Sample: PBMCs, taken before TCRalphabeta/CD19-depleted stem cell transplant. The chain combines TRBV10-3 with TRBJ1-1; no definite D call. The receptor was derived from a child in the first two years of life with acute myeloid leukemia, due to receive a stem cell transplant. CDR3 sequence reads: CAISGGDGEAFF. In nucleotides, the CDR3 is TGTGCCATCAGTGGGGGAGACGGTGAAGCTTTCTTT.